This TCR beta chain was captured in a study of blood T cell repertoires in COVID-19. Overall study: Samples taken during acute and convalescent COVID-19 were collected in the United States, Italy and Spain. The analysed material was cDNA or gDNA that came from T cells, B-cell-depleted T cells, or PBMCs.

Original analysis: For nucleated cells, counts were estimated from reference gene primer amplification. TCRdb keeps only in-frame clones here, not all; method: immunoSEQ multiplex PCR. The V and J calls and clone size come from that table; D and trimming were worked out from the DNA. The sample has 60,000 to 80,000 clones; 75% to 90% are singletons. The V end was cut by 1 base, the J end by 7 bases, with 13 bases between. The germline gives CDR1 SEHNR, CDR2 FQNEAQ (reference sequence). CDR3 length: 14 residues. The chain employs TRBV7-9 and TRBJ1-2; a weak D match, TRBD1 (6 bases). This clonotype originated in a man aged 55 to 69 with acute or convalescent COVID-19. The material sequenced was peripheral blood. The CDR3 sequence is CASSLGQEIAGYTF. CDR3 sequence (DNA): TGTGCCAGCAGCTTAGGACAGGAGATTGCTGGCTACACCTTC.